This TCR beta chain was sequenced in a study of T-cell reconstitution after alpha-beta-depleted transplantation in children. Study results and limitations: Recipient T cells and thymic progenitors that survived gave rise to the high TCRbeta diversity observed at day 60 in some patients. When one year had passed after transplant, most T-cell counts and diversity came from newly produced T cells. About two months after transplant, alpha-beta T cells reportedly came from several hundred expanded graft clones.

Germline V gives CDR1 SGHRS, CDR2 YFSETQ. The CDR3 consists of 12 residues. Trimming left V 3 bases short and J 8 bases short, with 9 bases between. About this clonotype itself: Its antigen is unknown.

Preparation of the TCRbeta library was carried out with unique molecular identifiers. TCRdb ran MiXCR on the PCR reads and lists one entry per CDR3 protein. The repertoire holds about 980,000 distinct CDR3 sequences, 25% to 35% seen once, with 28% in the top ten. The chain has TRBV5-1 and TRBJ2-1; unclear D gene. The sample in question was PBMCs, mostly from graft donor cells, obtained 360 days after TCRalphabeta/CD19-depleted stem cell transplant. The clonotype originates from a boy under three years old who had a stem cell transplant for SCID, so the T cells may come from the graft donor. In DNA form, the CDR3 reads TGCGCCAGCAGCTCCTACATAGATGAGCAGTTCTTC. This encodes CASSSYIDEQFF.